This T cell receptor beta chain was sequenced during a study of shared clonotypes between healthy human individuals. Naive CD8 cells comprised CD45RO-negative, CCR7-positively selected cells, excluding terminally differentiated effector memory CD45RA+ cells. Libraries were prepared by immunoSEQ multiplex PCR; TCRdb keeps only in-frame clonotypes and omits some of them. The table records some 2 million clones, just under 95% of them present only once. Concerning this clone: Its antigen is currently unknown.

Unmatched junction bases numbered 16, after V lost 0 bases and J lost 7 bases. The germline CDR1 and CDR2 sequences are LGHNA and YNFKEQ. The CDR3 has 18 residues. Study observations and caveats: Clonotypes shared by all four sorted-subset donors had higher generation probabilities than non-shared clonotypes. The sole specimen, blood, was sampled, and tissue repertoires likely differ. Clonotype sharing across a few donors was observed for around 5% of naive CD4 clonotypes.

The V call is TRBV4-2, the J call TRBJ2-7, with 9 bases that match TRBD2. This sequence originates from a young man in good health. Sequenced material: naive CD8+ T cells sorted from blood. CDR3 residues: CASSQDVDGAGGFGEQYF. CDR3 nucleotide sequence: TGTGCCAGCAGCCAAGATGTTGATGGGGCGGGAGGGTTCGGGGAGCAGTACTTC.